The entry below gives a single TCR beta chain sequence along with its context. Its antigen is unidentified. V trimming: 6 bases; J trimming: 0 bases; junction bases outside the gene matches: 5. Germline V gene lookup returns CDR1 DFQATT and CDR2 SNEGSKA (reference sequence). CDR3 length equals 14 residues. The record originates from a study of CD8 T cells in ankylosing spondylitis. TCRdb used MiXCR to reprocess the 5' RACE reads, holding one entry per CDR3 protein. The table has nearly 350,000 distinct CDR3 sequences, under 15% seen once. Broader study findings: Disease-linked clones proved CD8+ and comparatively uncommon in peripheral blood.

Sequencing was carried out using blood, either unsorted or a sorted T cell fraction (not recorded which). The chain links TRBV20-1 to TRBJ2-1; 7 bases agree with TRBD2. The TCR originated in a male donor with ankylosing spondylitis or in good health (not recorded which). The CDR3 loop is CSADGGSSYNEQFF. CDR3 in DNA: TGCAGTGCCGATGGCGGGAGCTCCTACAATGAGCAGTTCTTC.